Shown below are 21 T cell receptor beta chains from a single sample sequenced in a study of early T cells in non-severe SARS-CoV-2 infection. MiXCR was run by TCRdb on the 5' RACE reads, yielding one entry per CDR3 protein. The data contain roughly 63,000 distinct CDR3 sequences, 10% to 15% of them singletons. Sequences were obtained from whole blood. The receptors originated from an adult who was a healthcare worker with PCR-confirmed SARS-CoV-2 infection or an uninfected control (not recorded which).

The chain links TRBV5-6 to TRBJ2-5; a weak D match, TRBD1 (5 bases). The ends were cut back, 3 bases at V and 1 base at J, with 16 bases in the middle. The CDR3 runs to 16 residues. Germline assignment: CDR1 SGHDT and CDR2 YYEEEE. CDR3 sequence: CASSSLGQGVQETQYF. Here the CDR3 DNA reads TGTGCCAGCAGCTCTCTGGGGCAGGGTGTCCAAGAGACCCAGTACTTC.

The J gene is TRBJ2-3, the V gene TRBV3-1; possibly TRBD1 or TRBD2 for D (6 bases each). Germline V lookup: CDR1 LGHDT, CDR2 YNNKEL (reference sequence). There are 16 residues in the CDR3. The germline V and J ends were trimmed by 2 bases and 5 bases, with 17 bases remaining between them. For the CDR3, the DNA is TGTGCCAGCAGCCAATGGACGGGGGCCGGTGGAGATACGCAGTATTTT. This codes for CASSQWTGAGGDTQYF.

The chain has TRBV7-9 and TRBJ2-1, with 7 bases identical to TRBD1. Germline-derived CDR1 and CDR2 are SEHNR and FQNEAQ (reference sequence). Trimming cost V 5 bases and J 10 bases; bases outside gene matches: 14. The CDR3 loop spans 15 amino acids. The CDR3 is CASSPKVIGGLEQFF. As DNA, the CDR3 is TGTGCCAGCAGCCCGAAAGTGATAGGGGGCCTCGAGCAGTTCTTC.

This clonotype was seen many times. This sequence joins TRBV12-3 or TRBV12-4 and TRBJ1-6; D gene ambiguous. Trimming cost V 3 bases and J 10 bases, with 10 bases left between them. The CDR3 spans 13 residues. CDR3 coding DNA: TGTGCCAGCAGTTTGATGGGGAAATCACCCCTCCACTTT. Its translation: CASSLMGKSPLHF.

This clonotype was seen many times. The J gene is TRBJ1-5, the V gene TRBV12-3 or TRBV12-4, with 7 nucleotides matching TRBD1. This CDR3 contains 14 residues. J was trimmed by 7 bases and V by 6 bases; bases with no gene match: 9. CDR3 nucleotides: TGTGCCAGCAGCCGTGACAGGGAGGACCAGCCCCAGCATTTT. Translation: CASSRDREDQPQHF.

In its sample, this clonotype was seen many times. The chain combines TRBV19 with TRBJ1-6; a possible D gene is TRBD1 (5 bases). Germline CDR1 and CDR2: LNHDA and SQIVND (reference sequence). The CDR3 is made up of 11 amino acids. V lost 6 bases, J lost 14 bases, and 11 bases lay in between. The CDR3 DNA reads as TGTGCCAGTAGGCTCACGGGGGCCCTCCACTTT. It yields the protein CASRLTGALHF.

This rearrangement joins TRBV5-1 to TRBJ2-7, with TRBD1 as a possible D gene (5 bases). CDR1 is SGHRS, CDR2 YFSETQ, per germline. The CDR3 sequence is 13 residues long. Trimming took off 2 bases at V and 7 bases at J, with 13 bases between the two ends. CDR3 sequence: CASSLIDRSEQYF. As DNA, the CDR3 is TGCGCCAGCAGCTTAATCGACAGAAGTGAGCAGTACTTC.

V and J are TRBV29-1 and TRBJ2-1; D unresolved. V lost 8 bases and J 4 bases, leaving 9 bases between the germline ends. In germline, CDR1 is SQVTM, CDR2 ANQGSEA. This CDR3 has 11 residues. The CDR3 reads CSLVGYNEQFF. The DNA for the CDR3 is TGCAGCCTGGTGGGGTACAATGAGCAGTTCTTC.

This clonotype appeared a few times. CDR3 in DNA: TGCGCCAGCAGCTTCAAGGCAGGGGCCGGGGAGCAGTTCTTC. It yields the protein CASSFKAGAGEQFF. This sequence joins TRBV5-1 and TRBJ2-1; maybe TRBD1 (6 bases). Looked up from germline, CDR1 is SGHRS and CDR2 is YFSETQ. V dropped 2 bases and J dropped 10 bases, with 16 bases sitting between them. The CDR3 is 14 amino acids.

There are many counts of this clonotype. The chain uses TRBV30 and TRBJ1-1, with D tentatively TRBD1 (6 bases). The CDR3 extends over 13 amino acids. Germline CDR1 GTSNPN, CDR2 SVGIG (reference sequence). V was cut by 4 bases and J by 1 base, with 10 bases left in between. CDR3 loop: CAWKGHTNTEAFF. The DNA of the CDR3 is TGTGCCTGGAAGGGACATACGAACACTGAAGCTTTCTTT.

This chain connects TRBV5-1 to TRBJ2-2; tentative D call: TRBD1 (6 bases). Trimming took 0 bases from V and 3 from J, leaving 9 bases between them. CDR1 is SGHRS, CDR2 YFSETQ, per germline. The CDR3 spans 15 residues. CDR3 protein: CASSLDRADTGELFF. CDR3 nucleotides: TGCGCCAGCAGCTTGGACAGGGCAGACACCGGGGAGCTGTTTTTT.

Ten or more counts support this clonotype. This rearrangement joins TRBV2 to TRBJ1-1, with D unresolved. The germline V and J ends were trimmed by 6 bases and 6 bases, with 8 bases remaining between them. The CDR3 has 11 residues. Germline CDR1 SNHLY, CDR2 FYNNEI. CDR3 protein: CASSMEAEAFF. CDR3 DNA sequence: TGTGCCAGCAGCATGGAGGCTGAAGCTTTCTTT. Together with reference TRBV2 and TRBJ1-1, the CDR3 gives the full variable domain: EPEVTQTPSHQVTQMGQEVILRCVPISNHLYFYWYRQILGQKVEFLVSFYNNEISEKSEIFDDQFSVERPDGSNFTLKIRSTKLEDSAMYFCASSMEAEAFFGQGTRLTVV.

This clonotype was counted many times. The rearrangement uses TRBV19 and TRBJ2-3; possibly TRBD1 or TRBD2 for D (6 bases each). Trimming removed 6 bases from V and 4 bases from J, with 17 bases in between. Germline V lookup: CDR1 LNHDA, CDR2 SQIVND (reference sequence). The CDR3 is 15 amino acids. In DNA, the CDR3 is TGTGCCAGTAGCGCGCCTCGGGGGCCTTCAGATACGCAGTATTTT. This sequence encodes CASSAPRGPSDTQYF.

In this sample, this clonotype turned up many times. This sequence joins TRBV6-2 or TRBV6-3 and TRBJ2-3; TRBD1 is a possible D gene (5 bases). The CDR3 is 15 residues long. Germline CDR1 is MNHEY and CDR2 is SVGEGT. V was shortened by 8 bases and J by 2 bases, with 17 bases between the two germline ends. Here the CDR3 DNA reads TGTGCCAGCGGTCCCGAGTGGGGCCCCACAGATACGCAGTATTTT. Translated, it gives CASGPEWGPTDTQYF.

The chain carries TRBV15 and TRBJ2-3; D remains ambiguous. This CDR3 region has 14 residues. CDR1 is LNHNV, CDR2 YYDKDF, per germline (reference sequence). V shed 1 base and J shed 6 bases, with 11 bases lying between them. The CDR3 sequence: CATSRVRTPDTQYF. CDR3 nucleotides: TGTGCCACCAGCAGAGTCCGGACCCCTGATACGCAGTATTTT.

This rearrangement joins TRBV29-1 to TRBJ1-2; 8 bases line up with TRBD1. The CDR3 contains 11 residues. From germline, CDR1 is SQVTM and CDR2 ANQGSEA. CDR3: CSAGTGYGYTF. CDR3 bases: TGCAGTGCCGGGACAGGCTATGGCTACACCTTC.

This clonotype was detected a few times. V usage is TRBV5-6 and J usage is TRBJ1-4, with D possibly matching TRBD1 (5 bases). The germline gives CDR1 SGHDT, CDR2 YYEEEE. V was pared by 0 bases and J by 8 bases, with 8 bases between. The CDR3 is made up of 13 amino acids. CDR3 sequence: CASSLVRGEKLFF. The CDR3 DNA reads as TGTGCCAGCAGCTTGGTGCGGGGGGAAAAACTGTTTTTT.

This clonotype has a count of ten or more. The chain joins TRBV12-3 or TRBV12-4 to TRBJ1-2; D is possibly TRBD1 (6 bases). Trimming removed 1 base at V and 7 bases at J, with 10 bases between. The CDR3 has 13 amino acids. The CDR3 region has the DNA TGTGCCAGCAGTTTAGTACCCAGGGGTGGCTACACCTTC. It is translated as CASSLVPRGGYTF.

This clonotype was recorded at least ten times. The chain uses TRBV7-8 and TRBJ2-7, with a tentative D call TRBD1 (6 bases). V was cut by 4 bases and J by 2 bases, with 15 bases left in between. The CDR3 runs 15 residues. CDR1 SGHVS and CDR2 FQNEAQ come from the germline V gene. This chain's CDR3 is CASSSAGTTTYEQYF. In nucleotides, the CDR3 is TGTGCCAGCAGCTCTGCCGGGACAACCACCTACGAGCAGTACTTC.

This clonotype was counted at least ten times. The V gene is TRBV6-2 or TRBV6-3, the J gene TRBJ2-2, with 10 positions matching TRBD2. The CDR3 is made up of 19 amino acids. The germline V gene has CDR1 MNHEY and CDR2 SVGEGT. J gave up 2 bases and V 8 bases, and 17 bases lay outside the gene matches. The CDR3 sequence: CASFQLGRLAGANTGELFF. In DNA, the CDR3 is TGTGCCAGCTTCCAACTCGGCCGGCTAGCGGGGGCAAACACCGGGGAGCTGTTTTTT.

In DNA form, the CDR3 reads TGCGCCAGCAGCTTGGTGATTGGCACAGATACGCAGTATTTT. Its protein is CASSLVIGTDTQYF. The rearrangement joins TRBV5-1 to TRBJ2-3; no firm D call. There are 14 residues in the CDR3. V shed 0 bases and J shed 1 base, with 6 bases lying between them. In germline, CDR1 is SGHRS, CDR2 YFSETQ.